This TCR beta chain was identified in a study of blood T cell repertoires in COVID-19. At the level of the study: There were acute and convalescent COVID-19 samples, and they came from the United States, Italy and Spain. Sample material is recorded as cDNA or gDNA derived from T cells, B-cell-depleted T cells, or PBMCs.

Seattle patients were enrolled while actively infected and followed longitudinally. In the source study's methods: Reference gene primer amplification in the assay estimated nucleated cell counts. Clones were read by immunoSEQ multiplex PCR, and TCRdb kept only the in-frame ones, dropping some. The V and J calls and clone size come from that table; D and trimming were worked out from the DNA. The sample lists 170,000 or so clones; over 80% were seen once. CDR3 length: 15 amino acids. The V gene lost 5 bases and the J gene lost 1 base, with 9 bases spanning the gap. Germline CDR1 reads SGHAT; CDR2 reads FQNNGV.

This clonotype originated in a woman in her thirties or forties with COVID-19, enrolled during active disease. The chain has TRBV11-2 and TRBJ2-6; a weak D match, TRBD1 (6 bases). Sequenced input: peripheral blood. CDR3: CASSPGQSGANVLTF. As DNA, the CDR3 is TGTGCCAGCAGCCCCGGACAGTCTGGGGCCAACGTCCTGACTTTC.